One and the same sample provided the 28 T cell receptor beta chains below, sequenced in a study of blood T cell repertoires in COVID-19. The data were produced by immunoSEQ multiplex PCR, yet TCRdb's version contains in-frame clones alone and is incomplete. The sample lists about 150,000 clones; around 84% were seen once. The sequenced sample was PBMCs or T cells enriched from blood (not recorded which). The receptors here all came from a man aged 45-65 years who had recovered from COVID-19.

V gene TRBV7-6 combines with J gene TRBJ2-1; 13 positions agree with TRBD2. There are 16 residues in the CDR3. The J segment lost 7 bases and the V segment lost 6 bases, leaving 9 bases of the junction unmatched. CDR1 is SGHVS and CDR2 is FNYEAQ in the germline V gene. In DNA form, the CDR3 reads TGTGCCAGCAGTCTCACGGGGACTAGCGGGGTGAATGAGCAGTTCTTC. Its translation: CASSLTGTSGVNEQFF.

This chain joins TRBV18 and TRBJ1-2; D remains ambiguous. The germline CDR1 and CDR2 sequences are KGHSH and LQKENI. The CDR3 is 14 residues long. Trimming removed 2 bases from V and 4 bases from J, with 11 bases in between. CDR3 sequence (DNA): TGTGCCAGCTCACCATCGGACGGACTCTATGGCTACACCTTC. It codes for CASSPSDGLYGYTF.

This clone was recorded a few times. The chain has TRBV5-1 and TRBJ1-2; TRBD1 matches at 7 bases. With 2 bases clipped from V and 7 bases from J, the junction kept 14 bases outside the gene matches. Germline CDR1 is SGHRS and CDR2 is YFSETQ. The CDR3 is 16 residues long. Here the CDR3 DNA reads TGCGCCAGCAGCTTCGGGGGTAACAGGGGCCGCTTTGGCTACACCTTC. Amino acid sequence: CASSFGGNRGRFGYTF.

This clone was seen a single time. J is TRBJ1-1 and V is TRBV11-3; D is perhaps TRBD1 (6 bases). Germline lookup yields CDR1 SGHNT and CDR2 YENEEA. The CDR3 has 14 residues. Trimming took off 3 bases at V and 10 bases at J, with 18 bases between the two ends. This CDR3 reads CASSFRSLVRGAFF. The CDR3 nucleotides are TGTGCCAGCAGCTTTAGAAGTCTGGTCAGGGGAGCTTTCTTT.

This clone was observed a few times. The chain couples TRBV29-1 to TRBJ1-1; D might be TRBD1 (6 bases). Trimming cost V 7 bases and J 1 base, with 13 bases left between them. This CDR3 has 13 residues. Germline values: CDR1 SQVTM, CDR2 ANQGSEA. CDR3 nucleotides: TGCAGCGCTCGAAGACAGGCGAACACTGAAGCTTTCTTT. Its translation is CSARRQANTEAFF.

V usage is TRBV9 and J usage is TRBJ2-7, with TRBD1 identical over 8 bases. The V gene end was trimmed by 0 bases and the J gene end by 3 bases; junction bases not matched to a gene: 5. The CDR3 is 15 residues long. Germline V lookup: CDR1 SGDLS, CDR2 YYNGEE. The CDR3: CASSVGDRGFYEQYF. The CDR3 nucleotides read TGTGCCAGCAGCGTAGGAGACAGGGGATTCTACGAGCAGTACTTC.

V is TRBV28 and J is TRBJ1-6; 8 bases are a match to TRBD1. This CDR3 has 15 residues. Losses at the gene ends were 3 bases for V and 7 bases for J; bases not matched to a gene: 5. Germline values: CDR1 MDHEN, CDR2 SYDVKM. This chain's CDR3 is CASSLGDRQNSPLHF. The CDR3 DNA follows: TGTGCCAGCAGTTTGGGGGACAGGCAAAATTCACCCCTCCACTTT. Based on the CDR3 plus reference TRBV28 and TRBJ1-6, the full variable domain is DVKVTQSSRYLVKRTGEKVFLECVQDMDHENMFWYRQDPGLGLRLIYFSYDVKMKEKGDIPEGYSVSREKKERFSLILESASTNQTSMYLCASSLGDRQNSPLHFGNGTRLTVT.

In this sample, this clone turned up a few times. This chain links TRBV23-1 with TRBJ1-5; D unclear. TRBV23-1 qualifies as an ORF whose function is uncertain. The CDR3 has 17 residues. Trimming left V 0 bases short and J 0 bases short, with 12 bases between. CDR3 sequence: CASSQSDRHYSNQPQHF. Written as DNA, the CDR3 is TGCGCCAGCAGTCAATCAGATAGGCACTATAGCAATCAGCCCCAGCATTTT.

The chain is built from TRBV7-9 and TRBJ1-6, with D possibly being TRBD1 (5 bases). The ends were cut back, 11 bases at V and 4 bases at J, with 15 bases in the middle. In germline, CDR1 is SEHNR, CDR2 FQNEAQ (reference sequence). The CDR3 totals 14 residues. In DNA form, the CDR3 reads TGTGCCGGCTCGGGGGATGTTTATAATTCACCCCTCCACTTT. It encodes CAGSGDVYNSPLHF.

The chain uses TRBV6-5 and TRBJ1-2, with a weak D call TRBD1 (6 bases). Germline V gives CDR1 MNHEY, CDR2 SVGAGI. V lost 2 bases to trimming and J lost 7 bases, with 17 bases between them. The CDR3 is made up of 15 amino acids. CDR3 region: CASSYMGQKATGYTF. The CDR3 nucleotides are TGTGCCAGCAGTTACATGGGACAAAAAGCCACTGGCTACACCTTC.

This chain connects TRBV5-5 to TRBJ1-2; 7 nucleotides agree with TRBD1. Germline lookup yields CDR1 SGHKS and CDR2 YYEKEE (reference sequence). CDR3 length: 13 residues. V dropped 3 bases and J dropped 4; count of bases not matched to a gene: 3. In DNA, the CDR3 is TGTGCCAGCAGCTCGACAGGGACCTATGGCTACACCTTC. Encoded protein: CASSSTGTYGYTF.

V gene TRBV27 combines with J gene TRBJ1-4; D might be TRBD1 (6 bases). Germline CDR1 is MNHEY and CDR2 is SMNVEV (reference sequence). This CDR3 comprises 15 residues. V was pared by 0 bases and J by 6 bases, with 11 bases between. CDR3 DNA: TGTGCCAGCAGTTTATCGGGGGGGCTGTATGAAAAACTGTTTTTT. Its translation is CASSLSGGLYEKLFF.

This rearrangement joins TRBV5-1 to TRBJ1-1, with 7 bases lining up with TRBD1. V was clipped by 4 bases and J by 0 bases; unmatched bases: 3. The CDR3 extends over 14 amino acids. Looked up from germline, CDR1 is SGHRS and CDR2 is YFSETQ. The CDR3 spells CASSTQGVNTEAFF. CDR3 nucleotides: TGCGCCAGCAGCACTCAGGGGGTGAACACTGAAGCTTTCTTT.

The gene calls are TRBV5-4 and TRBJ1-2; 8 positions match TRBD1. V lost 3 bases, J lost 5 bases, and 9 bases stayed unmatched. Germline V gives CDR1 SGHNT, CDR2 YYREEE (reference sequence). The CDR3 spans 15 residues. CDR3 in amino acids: CASSSKPGQVYGYTF. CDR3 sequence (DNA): TGTGCCAGCAGCTCGAAACCGGGACAGGTATATGGCTACACCTTC.

The CDR3 sequence: CASSTGTGWEKLFF. The DNA for the CDR3 is TGTGCCAGTAGTACCGGGACAGGTTGGGAAAAACTGTTTTTT. The V and J genes are TRBV19 and TRBJ1-4; 8 bases fit TRBD1. This CDR3 spans 14 amino acids. Looked up from germline, CDR1 is LNHDA and CDR2 is SQIVND (reference sequence). After removal of 4 bases from V and 8 bases from J, the junction contained 6 bases not matched to a gene.

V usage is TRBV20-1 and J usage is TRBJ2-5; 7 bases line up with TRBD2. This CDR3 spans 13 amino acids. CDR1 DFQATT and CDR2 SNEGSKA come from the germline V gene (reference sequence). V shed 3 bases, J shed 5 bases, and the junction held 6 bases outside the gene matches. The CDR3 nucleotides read TGCAGTGCTAGTAGACTAGCCCGGGAGACCCAGTACTTC. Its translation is CSASRLARETQYF.

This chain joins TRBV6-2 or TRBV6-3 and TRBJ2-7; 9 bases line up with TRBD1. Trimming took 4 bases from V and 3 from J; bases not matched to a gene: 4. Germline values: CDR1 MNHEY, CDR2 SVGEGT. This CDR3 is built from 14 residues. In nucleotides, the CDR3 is TGTGCCAGCAGTTCGGACAGGGGTGGCTACGAGCAGTACTTC. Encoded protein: CASSSDRGGYEQYF.

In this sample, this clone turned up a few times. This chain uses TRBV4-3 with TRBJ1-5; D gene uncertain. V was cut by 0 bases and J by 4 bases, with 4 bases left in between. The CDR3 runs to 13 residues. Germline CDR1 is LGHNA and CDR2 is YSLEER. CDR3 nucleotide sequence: TGCGCCAGCAGCCAAGATCTGAATCAGCCCCAGCATTTT. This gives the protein CASSQDLNQPQHF.

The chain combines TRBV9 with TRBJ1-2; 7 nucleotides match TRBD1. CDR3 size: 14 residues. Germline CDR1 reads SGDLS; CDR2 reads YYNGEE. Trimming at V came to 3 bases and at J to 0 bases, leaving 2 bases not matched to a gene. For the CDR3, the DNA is TGTGCCAGCAGCGCGGGACAGTCTAACTATGGCTACACCTTC. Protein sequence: CASSAGQSNYGYTF.

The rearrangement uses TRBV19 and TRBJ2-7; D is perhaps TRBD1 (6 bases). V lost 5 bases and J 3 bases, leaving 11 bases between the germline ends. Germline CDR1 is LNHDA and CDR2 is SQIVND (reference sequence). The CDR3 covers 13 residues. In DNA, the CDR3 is TGTGCCAGTAGTCCCGGGACATACTACGAGCAGTACTTC. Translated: CASSPGTYYEQYF.

CDR3 DNA sequence: TGTGCCAGCAGCGCCGCGACAGGGCTTGCACCCCTCCACTTT. This gives the protein CASSAATGLAPLHF. The rearrangement links TRBV9 to TRBJ1-6, with 7 bases lining up with TRBD1. The CDR3 sequence is 14 residues long. The junction had 8 bases not matched to a gene; V was cut back by 3 bases and J by 11 bases. CDR1 is SGDLS, CDR2 YYNGEE, per germline.

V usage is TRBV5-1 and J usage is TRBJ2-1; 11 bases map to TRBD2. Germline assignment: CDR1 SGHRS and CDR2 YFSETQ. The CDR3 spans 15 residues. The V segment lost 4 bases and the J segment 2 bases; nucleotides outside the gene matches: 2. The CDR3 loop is CASSPGLAAYNEQFF. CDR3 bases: TGCGCCAGCAGCCCGGGACTAGCGGCCTACAATGAGCAGTTCTTC.

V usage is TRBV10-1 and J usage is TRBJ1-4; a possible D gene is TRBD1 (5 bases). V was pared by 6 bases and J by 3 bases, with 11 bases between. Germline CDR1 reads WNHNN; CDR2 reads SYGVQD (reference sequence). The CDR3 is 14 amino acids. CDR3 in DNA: TGCGCCAGCAGCCAGGGACTGTCTAATGAAAAACTGTTTTTT. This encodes CASSQGLSNEKLFF.

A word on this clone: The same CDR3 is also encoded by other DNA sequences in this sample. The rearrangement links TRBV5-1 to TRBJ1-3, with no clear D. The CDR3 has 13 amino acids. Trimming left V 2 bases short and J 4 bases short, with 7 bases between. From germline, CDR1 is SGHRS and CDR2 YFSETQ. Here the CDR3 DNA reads TGCGCCAGCAGCTTAACAGCAGGAAACACCATATATTTT. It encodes CASSLTAGNTIYF.

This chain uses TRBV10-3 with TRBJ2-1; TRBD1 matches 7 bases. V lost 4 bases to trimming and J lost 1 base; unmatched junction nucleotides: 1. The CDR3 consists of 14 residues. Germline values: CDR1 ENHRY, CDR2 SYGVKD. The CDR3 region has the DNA TGTGCCATCAGTGCAGGGGGATCCTACAATGAGCAGTTCTTC. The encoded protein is CAISAGGSYNEQFF.

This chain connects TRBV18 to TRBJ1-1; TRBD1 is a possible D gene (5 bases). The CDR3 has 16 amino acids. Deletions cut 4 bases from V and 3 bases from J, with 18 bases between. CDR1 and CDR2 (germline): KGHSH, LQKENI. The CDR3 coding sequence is TGTGCCAGCTCACGCCTTGAAGCCGGGGGGGACACTGAAGCTTTCTTT. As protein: CASSRLEAGGDTEAFF.

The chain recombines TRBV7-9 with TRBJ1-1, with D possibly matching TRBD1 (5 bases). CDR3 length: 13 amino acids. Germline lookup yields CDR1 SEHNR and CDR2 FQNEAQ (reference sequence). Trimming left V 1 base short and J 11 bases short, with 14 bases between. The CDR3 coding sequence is TGTGCCAGCAGCTTAGAAGTTCAGGGTGGGGCTTTCTTT. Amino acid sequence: CASSLEVQGGAFF.

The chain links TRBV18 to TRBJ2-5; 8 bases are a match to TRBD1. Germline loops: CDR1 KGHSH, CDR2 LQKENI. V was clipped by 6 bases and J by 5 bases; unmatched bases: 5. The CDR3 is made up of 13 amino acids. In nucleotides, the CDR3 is TGTGCCAGCTCGCGACAGGGGCGGGAGACCCAGTACTTC. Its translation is CASSRQGRETQYF. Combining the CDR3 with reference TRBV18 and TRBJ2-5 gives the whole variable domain NAGVMQNPRHLVRRRGQEARLRCSPMKGHSHVYWYRQLPEEGLKFMVYLQKENIIDESGMPKERFSAEFPKEGPSILRIQQVVRGDSAAYFCASSRQGRETQYFGPGTRLLVL.